The rows below give T cell receptor beta chains drawn from one sample of a study of T-cell memory formation after mild COVID-19. TCRdb reprocessed the 5' RACE reads with MiXCR, giving one entry per CDR3 protein. The data hold 200,000 to 250,000 distinct CDR3 sequences, with 27% observed a single time. Sequenced sample: PBMCs or a T cell subset sorted from them (not recorded which). These receptors came from an adult woman who had mild COVID-19 (a few samples of this study predate the infection). Cell type and time point are not known. Both conserved end residues are part of each CDR3. A D gene is named only where the DNA matches it firmly. Clone size is shown for a subset of rows, as once, few, many or a class of expanded clone.

j_call	clone_size	d_call	v_call	cdr3_aa	cdr3_nt
TRBJ2-7	few	NA	TRBV20-1	CSARQGTSALWEQYF	TGCAGTGCTAGACAAGGGACCTCCGCTCTATGGGAGCAGTACTTC
TRBJ1-1	NA	NA	TRBV12-3/TRBV12-4	CASSPRGGLGKSAEAFF	TGTGCCAGCAGCCCCCGGGGGGGATTGGGGAAAAGTGCTGAAGCTTTCTTT
TRBJ1-5	few	NA	TRBV20-1	CSARWDSNQPQHF	TGCAGTGCTAGATGGGACAGCAATCAGCCCCAGCATTTT
TRBJ2-4	NA	NA	TRBV20-1	CSASRFGIQYF	TGCAGTGCTAGTCGGTTTGGCATTCAGTACTTC
TRBJ2-7	NA	NA	TRBV6-5	CASSYTRVSEQYF	TGTGCCAGCAGTTACACCAGGGTCTCCGAGCAGTACTTC
TRBJ2-7	many	NA	TRBV25-1	CASKTESYEQYF	TGTGCCAGCAAAACAGAATCCTACGAGCAGTACTTC
TRBJ1-1	NA	NA	TRBV18	CASSADSYTEAFF	TGTGCCAGCTCAGCCGACAGTTACACTGAAGCTTTCTTT
TRBJ2-5	NA	NA	TRBV7-9	CASSLVLGGGSQETQYF	TGTGCCAGCAGCTTAGTCCTTGGAGGGGGATCACAAGAGACCCAGTACTTC
TRBJ1-1	few	NA	TRBV30	CAWKNKQGNTEAFF	TGTGCCTGGAAAAACAAACAGGGAAACACTGAAGCTTTCTTT
TRBJ2-7	NA	NA	TRBV5-4	CASSPPGTSPYEQYF	TGTGCCAGCAGCCCACCCGGGACGTCCCCCTACGAGCAGTACTTC
TRBJ2-5	NA	NA	TRBV7-9	CASSQRGDQETQYF	TGTGCCAGCAGCCAAAGGGGGGATCAAGAGACCCAGTACTTC
TRBJ1-5	NA	NA	TRBV7-9	CASSLARQGGNQPQHF	TGTGCCAGCAGCTTAGCTAGGCAGGGAGGCAATCAGCCCCAGCATTTT
TRBJ1-1	NA	NA	TRBV10-3	CAITLSPGGDTEAFF	TGTGCCATCACCCTCAGTCCCGGGGGGGACACTGAAGCTTTCTTT
TRBJ2-2	few	NA	TRBV12-3/TRBV12-4	CASSLYYQGTGELFF	TGTGCCAGCAGTTTATACTACCAAGGCACCGGGGAGCTGTTTTTT
TRBJ2-7	NA	TRBD1	TRBV10-3	CAISPGQETYEQYF	TGTGCCATCAGCCCCGGACAGGAGACCTACGAGCAGTACTTC
TRBJ1-3	NA	NA	TRBV12-3/TRBV12-4	CASSGATDSGNTIYF	TGTGCCAGCAGTGGAGCGACAGACTCTGGAAACACCATATATTTT
TRBJ2-7	NA	TRBD1	TRBV6-5	CASTLAGQGAYEQYF	TGTGCCAGCACCCTTGCGGGACAGGGGGCCTACGAGCAGTACTTC
TRBJ2-7	few	TRBD2	TRBV4-3	CASSQSRFGLAGTASYEQYF	TGCGCCAGCAGCCAAAGCCGATTTGGACTAGCGGGGACGGCCTCCTACGAGCAGTACTTC
TRBJ2-2	NA	NA	TRBV6-2/TRBV6-3	CASSDPRTVFTGELFF	TGTGCCAGCAGTGACCCCCGGACAGTTTTTACCGGGGAGCTGTTTTTT
TRBJ2-1	few	NA	TRBV5-7	CASSWTERSYNEQFF	TGTGCCAGCAGCTGGACAGAGCGCTCCTACAATGAGCAGTTCTTC
TRBJ2-2	few	TRBD2	TRBV12-3/TRBV12-4	CASIGLAGDVTGELFF	TGTGCCAGCATCGGACTAGCGGGAGATGTCACCGGGGAGCTGTTTTTT
TRBJ1-2	few	NA	TRBV7-9	CASKDSGEYGYTF	TGTGCCAGCAAAGATTCAGGGGAATATGGCTACACCTTC
TRBJ1-2	NA	TRBD1	TRBV24-1	CATSDSGTGSQKGYGYTF	TGTGCCACCAGTGATTCTGGGACAGGGTCACAAAAAGGCTATGGCTACACCTTC
TRBJ2-7	few	NA	TRBV12-3/TRBV12-4	CASSLLPTYEQYF	TGTGCCAGCAGTTTACTGCCCACCTACGAGCAGTACTTC
TRBJ2-3	NA	NA	TRBV5-1	CASQRTGGHTPDTQYF	TGCGCCAGCCAAAGAACGGGGGGACATACCCCAGATACGCAGTATTTT
TRBJ2-1	many	TRBD2	TRBV20-1	CSAMGGLAGPISYNEQFF	TGCAGTGCTATGGGCGGACTAGCGGGACCGATCTCCTACAATGAGCAGTTCTTC
TRBJ2-1	few	NA	TRBV6-2/TRBV6-3	CASSYSGGYSNEQFF	TGTGCCAGCAGTTACTCGGGGGGCTATTCCAATGAGCAGTTCTTC
TRBJ2-3	few	TRBD2	TRBV30	CAWAGGAGDTQYF	TGTGCCTGGGCGGGAGGGGCAGGAGATACGCAGTATTTT
TRBJ2-2	NA	TRBD1	TRBV7-6	CASSLEATGDLGTGELFF	TGTGCCAGCAGCTTAGAGGCCACAGGGGACCTTGGGACCGGGGAGCTGTTTTTT
TRBJ2-2	few	NA	TRBV12-3/TRBV12-4	CASSLLGNTGELFF	TGTGCCAGCAGTTTACTAGGGAACACCGGGGAGCTGTTTTTT
TRBJ2-7	NA	TRBD2	TRBV15	CATSRGLAGREQYF	TGTGCCACCAGCAGAGGACTAGCGGGAAGGGAGCAGTACTTC
TRBJ2-5	NA	TRBD2	TRBV3-1	CASSLRTRGETQYF	TGTGCCAGCAGCCTCAGGACTAGAGGGGAGACCCAGTACTTC
TRBJ1-2	once	NA	TRBV6-5	CASSNWDKYGYTF	TGTGCCAGCAGCAATTGGGACAAATATGGCTACACCTTC
TRBJ2-4	many	NA	TRBV7-2	CASKTGGGYIQYF	TGTGCCAGCAAAACTGGGGGGGGCTACATTCAGTACTTC
TRBJ2-7	NA	NA	TRBV11-2	CASSLAPQGYEQYF	TGTGCCAGCAGCTTAGCCCCGCAGGGGTACGAGCAGTACTTC
TRBJ2-3	few	NA	TRBV7-6	CASSFEGRTDTQYF	TGTGCCAGCAGCTTTGAGGGGAGAACAGATACGCAGTATTTT
TRBJ2-1	few	NA	TRBV7-2	CASSLGAGTYNEQFF	TGTGCCAGCAGCCTAGGGGCGGGGACCTACAATGAGCAGTTCTTC
TRBJ2-2	NA	NA	TRBV29-1	CSVGAGEVVPGELFF	TGCAGCGTTGGGGCAGGGGAAGTGGTCCCCGGGGAGCTGTTTTTT
TRBJ1-1	NA	TRBD1	TRBV12-3/TRBV12-4	CASSFQGGDTEAFF	TGTGCCAGCAGTTTCCAGGGGGGGGACACTGAAGCTTTCTTT
TRBJ2-1	NA	TRBD2	TRBV7-2	CASSPISGSGYEQFF	TGTGCCAGCAGCCCAATAAGCGGGAGTGGATATGAGCAGTTCTTC
TRBJ1-5	NA	TRBD1	TRBV19	CASTRPALDRGFEGPQHF	TGTGCCAGTACTAGACCCGCCCTCGACAGGGGGTTCGAGGGTCCCCAGCATTTT
TRBJ2-3	few	NA	TRBV6-2/TRBV6-3	CASRQQSSSTDTQYF	TGTGCCAGCAGACAACAGAGTTCTAGCACAGATACGCAGTATTTT
TRBJ2-3	few	NA	TRBV12-3/TRBV12-4	CASSPLRSVMMGQYF	TGTGCCAGCAGTCCCCTACGATCCGTTATGATGGGGCAGTATTTT
TRBJ2-1	few	TRBD2	TRBV18	CASSLPGLAGGRSEQFF	TGTGCCAGCTCACTCCCGGGACTAGCGGGGGGGCGAAGTGAGCAGTTCTTC
TRBJ2-5	few	NA	TRBV12-3/TRBV12-4	CASSLEGEVETQYF	TGTGCCAGCAGTTTAGAGGGAGAGGTAGAGACCCAGTACTTC
TRBJ2-7	NA	NA	TRBV5-1	CASSPEGTFGREQYF	TGCGCCAGCAGCCCGGAAGGGACCTTCGGTCGAGAGCAGTACTTC